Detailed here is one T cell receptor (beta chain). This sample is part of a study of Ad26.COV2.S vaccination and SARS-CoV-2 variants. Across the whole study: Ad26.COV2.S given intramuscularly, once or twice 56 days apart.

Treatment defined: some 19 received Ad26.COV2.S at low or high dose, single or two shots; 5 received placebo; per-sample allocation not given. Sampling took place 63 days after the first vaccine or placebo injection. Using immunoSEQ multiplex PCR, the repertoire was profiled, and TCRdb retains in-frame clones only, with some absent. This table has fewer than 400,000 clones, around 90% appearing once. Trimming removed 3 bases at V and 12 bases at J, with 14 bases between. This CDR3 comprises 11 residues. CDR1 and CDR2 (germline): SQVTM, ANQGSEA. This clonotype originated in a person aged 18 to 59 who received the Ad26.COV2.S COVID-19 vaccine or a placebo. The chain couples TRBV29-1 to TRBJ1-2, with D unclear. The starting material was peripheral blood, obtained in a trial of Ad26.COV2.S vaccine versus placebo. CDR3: CSVDTALDHTF. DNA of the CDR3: TGCAGCGTTGATACAGCGCTAGATCACACCTTC. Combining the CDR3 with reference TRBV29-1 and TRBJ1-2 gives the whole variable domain SAVISQKPSRDICQRGTSLTIQCQVDSQVTMMFWYRQQPGQSLTLIATANQGSEATYESGFVIDKFPISRPNLTFSTLTVSNMSPEDSSIYLCSVDTALDHTFGSGTRLTVV.